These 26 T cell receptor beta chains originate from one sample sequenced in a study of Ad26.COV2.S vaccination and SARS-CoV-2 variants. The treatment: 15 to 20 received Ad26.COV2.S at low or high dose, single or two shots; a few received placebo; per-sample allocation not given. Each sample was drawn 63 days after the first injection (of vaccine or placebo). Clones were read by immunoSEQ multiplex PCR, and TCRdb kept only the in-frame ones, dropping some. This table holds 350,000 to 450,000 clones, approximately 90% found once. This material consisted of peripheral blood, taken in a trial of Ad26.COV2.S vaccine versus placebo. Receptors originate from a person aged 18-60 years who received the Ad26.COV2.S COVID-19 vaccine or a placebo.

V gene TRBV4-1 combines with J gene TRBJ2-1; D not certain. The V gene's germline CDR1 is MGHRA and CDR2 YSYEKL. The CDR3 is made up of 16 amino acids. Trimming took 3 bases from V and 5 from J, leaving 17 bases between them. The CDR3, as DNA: TGCGCCAGCAGCCACCGTCCGGAAACCATCCACAATGAGCAGTTCTTC. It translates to CASSHRPETIHNEQFF.

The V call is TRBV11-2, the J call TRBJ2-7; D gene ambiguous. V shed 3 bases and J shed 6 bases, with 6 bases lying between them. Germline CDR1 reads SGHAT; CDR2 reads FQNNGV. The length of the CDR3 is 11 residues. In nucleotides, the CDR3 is TGTGCCAGCAGCTTCGGTAGCGAGCAGTACTTC. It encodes CASSFGSEQYF. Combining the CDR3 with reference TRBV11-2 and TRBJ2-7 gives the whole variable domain EAGVAQSPRYKIIEKRQSVAFWCNPISGHATLYWYQQILGQGPKLLIQFQNNGVVDDSQLPKDRFSAERLKGVDSTLKIQPAKLEDSAVYLCASSFGSEQYFGPGTRLTVT.

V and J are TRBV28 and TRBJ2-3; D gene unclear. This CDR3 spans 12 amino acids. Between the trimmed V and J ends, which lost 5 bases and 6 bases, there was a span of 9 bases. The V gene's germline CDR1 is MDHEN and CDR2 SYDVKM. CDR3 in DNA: TGTGCCAGCAGTACCCGCCGGGATACGCAGTATTTT. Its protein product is CASSTRRDTQYF.

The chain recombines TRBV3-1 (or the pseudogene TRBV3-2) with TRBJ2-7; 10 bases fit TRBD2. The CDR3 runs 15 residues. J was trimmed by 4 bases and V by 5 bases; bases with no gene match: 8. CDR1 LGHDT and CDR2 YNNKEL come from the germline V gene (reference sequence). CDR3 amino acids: CASSYPGTSAYEQYF. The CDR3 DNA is TGTGCCAGCAGCTACCCCGGGACTAGCGCTTACGAGCAGTACTTC.

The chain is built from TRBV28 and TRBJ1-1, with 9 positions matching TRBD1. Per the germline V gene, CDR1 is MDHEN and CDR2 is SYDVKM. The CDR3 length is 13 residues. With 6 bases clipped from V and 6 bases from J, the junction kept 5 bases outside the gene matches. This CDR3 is CASSQDRGAEAFF. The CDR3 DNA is TGTGCCAGCAGCCAAGACAGGGGGGCTGAAGCTTTCTTT.

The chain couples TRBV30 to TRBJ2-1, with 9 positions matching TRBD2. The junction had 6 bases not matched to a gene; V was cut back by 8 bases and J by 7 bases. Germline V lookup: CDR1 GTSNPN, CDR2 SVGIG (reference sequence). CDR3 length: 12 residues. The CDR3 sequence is CAKNSGRNEQFF. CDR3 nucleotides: TGTGCCAAAAACAGCGGGAGGAATGAGCAGTTCTTC.

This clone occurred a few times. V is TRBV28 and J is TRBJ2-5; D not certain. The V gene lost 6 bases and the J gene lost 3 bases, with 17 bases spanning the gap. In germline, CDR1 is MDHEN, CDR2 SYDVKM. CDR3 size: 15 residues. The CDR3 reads CASSPSGEAKETQYF. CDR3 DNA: TGTGCCAGCAGCCCCTCCGGAGAGGCAAAAGAGACCCAGTACTTC.

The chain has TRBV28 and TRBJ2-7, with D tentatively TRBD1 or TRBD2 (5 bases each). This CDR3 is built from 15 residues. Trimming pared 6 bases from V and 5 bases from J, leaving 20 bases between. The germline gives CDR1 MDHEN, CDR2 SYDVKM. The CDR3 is CASSFRWGSRNEQYF. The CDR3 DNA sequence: TGTGCCAGCAGCTTCCGCTGGGGGAGTAGAAACGAGCAGTACTTC. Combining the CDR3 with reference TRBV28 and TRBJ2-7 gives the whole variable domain DVKVTQSSRYLVKRTGEKVFLECVQDMDHENMFWYRQDPGLGLRLIYFSYDVKMKEKGDIPEGYSVSREKKERFSLILESASTNQTSMYLCASSFRWGSRNEQYFGPGTRLTVT.

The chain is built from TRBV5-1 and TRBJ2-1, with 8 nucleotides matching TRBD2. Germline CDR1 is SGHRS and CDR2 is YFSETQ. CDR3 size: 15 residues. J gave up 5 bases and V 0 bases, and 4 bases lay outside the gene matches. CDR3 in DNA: TGCGCCAGCAGCTTGGATAGCGGGATCGACAATGAGCAGTTCTTC. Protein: CASSLDSGIDNEQFF.

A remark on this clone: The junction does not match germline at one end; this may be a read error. This CDR3 is CASSLAGLTDTQYF. In DNA, the CDR3 is TGTGCTAGCAGCTTAGCGGGACTCACAGATACGCAGTATTTT. The rearrangement joins TRBV7-7 to TRBJ2-3; TRBD2 agrees at 8 bases. In germline, CDR1 is SSHAT, CDR2 FNYEAQ (reference sequence). The CDR3 is made up of 14 amino acids.

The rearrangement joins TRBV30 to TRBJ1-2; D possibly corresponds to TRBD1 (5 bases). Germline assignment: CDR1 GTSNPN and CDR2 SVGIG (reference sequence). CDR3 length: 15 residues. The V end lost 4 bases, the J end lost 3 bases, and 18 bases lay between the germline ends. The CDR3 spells CAWIGAASLYYGYTF. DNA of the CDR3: TGTGCCTGGATAGGGGCAGCCTCATTATACTATGGCTACACCTTC.

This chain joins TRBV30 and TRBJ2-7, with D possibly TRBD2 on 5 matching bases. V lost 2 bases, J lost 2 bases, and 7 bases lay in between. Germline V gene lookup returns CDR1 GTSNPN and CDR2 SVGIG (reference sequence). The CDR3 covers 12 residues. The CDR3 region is CAWSPGTYEQYF. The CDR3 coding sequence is TGTGCCTGGAGTCCCGGGACCTACGAGCAGTACTTC.

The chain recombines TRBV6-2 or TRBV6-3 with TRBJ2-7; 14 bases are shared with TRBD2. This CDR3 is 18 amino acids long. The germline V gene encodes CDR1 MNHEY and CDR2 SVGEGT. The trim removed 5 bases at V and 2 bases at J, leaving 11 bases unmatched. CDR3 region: CASSRPGLAGAGAYEQYF. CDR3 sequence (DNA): TGTGCCAGCAGTCGCCCGGGACTAGCGGGAGCCGGAGCCTACGAGCAGTACTTC.

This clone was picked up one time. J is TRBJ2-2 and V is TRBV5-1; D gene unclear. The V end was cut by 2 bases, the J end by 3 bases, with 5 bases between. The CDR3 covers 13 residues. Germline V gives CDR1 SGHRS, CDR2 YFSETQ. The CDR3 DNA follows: TGCGCCAGCAGCTTTATGGACACCGGGGAGCTGTTTTTT. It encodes CASSFMDTGELFF.

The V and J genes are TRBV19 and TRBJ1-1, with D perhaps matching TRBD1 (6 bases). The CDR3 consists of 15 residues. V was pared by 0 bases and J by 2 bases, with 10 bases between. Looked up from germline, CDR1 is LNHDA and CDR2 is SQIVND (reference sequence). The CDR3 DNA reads TGTGCCAGTAGTATAGACAGGGGTCCCAACACTGAAGCTTTCTTT. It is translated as CASSIDRGPNTEAFF.

The CDR3 DNA follows: TGTGCCAGCAGCCCTCACGGGGGAAAGGCGGAGACCCAGTACTTC. Protein sequence: CASSPHGGKAETQYF. The chain uses TRBV7-3 and TRBJ2-5; possibly TRBD2 for D (6 bases). The CDR3 runs 15 residues. V lost 5 bases and J lost 5, with 18 bases in between. The germline CDR1 and CDR2 sequences are SGHTA and FQGTGA.

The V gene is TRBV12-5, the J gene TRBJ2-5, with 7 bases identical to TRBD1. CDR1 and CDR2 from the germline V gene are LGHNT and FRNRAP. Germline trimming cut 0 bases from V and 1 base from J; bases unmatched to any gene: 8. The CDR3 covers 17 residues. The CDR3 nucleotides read TGTGCTAGTGGTTTGGTACCTTGGACAGGCGGCCAAGAGACCCAGTACTTC. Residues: CASGLVPWTGGQETQYF.

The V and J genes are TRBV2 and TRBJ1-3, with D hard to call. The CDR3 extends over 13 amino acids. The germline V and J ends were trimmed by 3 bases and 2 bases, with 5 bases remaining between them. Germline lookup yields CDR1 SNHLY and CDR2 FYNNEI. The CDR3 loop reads CASSDWAGNTIYF. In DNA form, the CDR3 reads TGTGCCAGCAGTGATTGGGCTGGAAACACCATATATTTT.

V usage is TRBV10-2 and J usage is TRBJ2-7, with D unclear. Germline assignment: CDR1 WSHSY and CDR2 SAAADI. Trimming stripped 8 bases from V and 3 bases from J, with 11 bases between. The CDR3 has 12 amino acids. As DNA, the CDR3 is TGCGCCAGCGCGAAACAGATCTACGAGCAGTACTTC. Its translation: CASAKQIYEQYF.

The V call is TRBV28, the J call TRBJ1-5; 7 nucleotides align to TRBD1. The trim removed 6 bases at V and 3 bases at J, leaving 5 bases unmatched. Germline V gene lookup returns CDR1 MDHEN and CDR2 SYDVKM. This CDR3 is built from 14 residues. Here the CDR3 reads CASRTGSFNQPQHF. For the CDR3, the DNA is TGTGCCAGCAGGACAGGGAGCTTCAATCAGCCCCAGCATTTT. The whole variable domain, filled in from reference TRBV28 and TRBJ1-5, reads DVKVTQSSRYLVKRTGEKVFLECVQDMDHENMFWYRQDPGLGLRLIYFSYDVKMKEKGDIPEGYSVSREKKERFSLILESASTNQTSMYLCASRTGSFNQPQHFGDGTRLSIL.

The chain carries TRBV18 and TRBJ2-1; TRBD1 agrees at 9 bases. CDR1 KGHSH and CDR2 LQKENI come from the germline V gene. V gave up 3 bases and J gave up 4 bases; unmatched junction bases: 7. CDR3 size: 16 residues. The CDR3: CASSPMPDRGYNEQFF. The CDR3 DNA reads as TGTGCCAGCTCACCTATGCCAGACAGGGGGTACAATGAGCAGTTCTTC. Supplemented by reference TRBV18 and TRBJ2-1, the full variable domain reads NAGVMQNPRHLVRRRGQEARLRCSPMKGHSHVYWYRQLPEEGLKFMVYLQKENIIDESGMPKERFSAEFPKEGPSILRIQQVVRGDSAAYFCASSPMPDRGYNEQFFGPGTRLTVL.

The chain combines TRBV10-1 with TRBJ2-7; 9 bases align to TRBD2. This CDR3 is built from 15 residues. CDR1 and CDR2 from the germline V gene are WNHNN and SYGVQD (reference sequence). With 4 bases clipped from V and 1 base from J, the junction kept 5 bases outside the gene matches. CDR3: CASSVEREVSYEQYF. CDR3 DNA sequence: TGCGCCAGCAGTGTGGAGCGGGAGGTTTCCTACGAGCAGTACTTC.

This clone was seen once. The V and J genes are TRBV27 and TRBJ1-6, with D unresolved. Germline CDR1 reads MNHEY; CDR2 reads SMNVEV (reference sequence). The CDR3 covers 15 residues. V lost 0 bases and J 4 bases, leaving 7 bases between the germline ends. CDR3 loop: CASSLSDQYNSPLHF. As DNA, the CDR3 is TGTGCCAGCAGTTTATCAGATCAGTATAATTCACCCCTCCACTTT.

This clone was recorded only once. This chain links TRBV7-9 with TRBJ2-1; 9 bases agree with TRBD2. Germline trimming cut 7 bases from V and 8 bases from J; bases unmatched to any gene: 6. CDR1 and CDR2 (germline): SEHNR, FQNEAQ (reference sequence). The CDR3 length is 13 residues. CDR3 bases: TGTGCCAGCACTTTTAGCGGGAGCGATGAGCAGTTCTTC. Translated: CASTFSGSDEQFF.

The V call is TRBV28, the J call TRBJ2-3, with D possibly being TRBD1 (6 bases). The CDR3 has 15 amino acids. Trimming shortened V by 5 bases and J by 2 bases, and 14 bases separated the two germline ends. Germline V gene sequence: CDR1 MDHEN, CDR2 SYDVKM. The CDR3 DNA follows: TGTGCCAGCAGTCCCGGTGGGACACACACAGATACGCAGTATTTT. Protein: CASSPGGTHTDTQYF. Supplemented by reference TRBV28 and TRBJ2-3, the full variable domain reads DVKVTQSSRYLVKRTGEKVFLECVQDMDHENMFWYRQDPGLGLRLIYFSYDVKMKEKGDIPEGYSVSREKKERFSLILESASTNQTSMYLCASSPGGTHTDTQYFGPGTRLTVL.

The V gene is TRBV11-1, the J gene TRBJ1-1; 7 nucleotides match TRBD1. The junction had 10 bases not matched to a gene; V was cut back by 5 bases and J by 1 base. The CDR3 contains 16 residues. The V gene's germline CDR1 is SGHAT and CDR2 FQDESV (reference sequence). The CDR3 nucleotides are TGTGCCAGCAGCAACGGTAAAACAGGGGCGAACACTGAAGCTTTCTTT. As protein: CASSNGKTGANTEAFF. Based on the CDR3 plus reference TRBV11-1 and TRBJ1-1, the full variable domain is EAEVAQSPRYKITEKSQAVAFWCDPISGHATLYWYRQILGQGPELLVQFQDESVVDDSQLPKDRFSAERLKGVDSTLKIQPAELGDSAMYLCASSNGKTGANTEAFFGQGTRLTVV.